What follows is one T cell receptor (beta chain) and its context. Its antigen remains unknown. All patients were mismatch repair deficient, assessed by either PCR or immunohistochemistry. The TCR-sequenced patients were a few responders to pembrolizumab. This table comes from immunoSEQ multiplex PCR, and its TCRdb copy is limited to in-frame clones, with some not included. The sample lists tens of thousands of clones, more than 75% occurring once. The data are from a study of PD-1 blockade in mismatch repair-deficient tumors. About the study: Patients had about a dozen mismatch repair-deficient cancer types, all previously treated and progressing.

Study-wide points: Tumor-resident clones, often undetectable pretreatment in blood, expanded then contracted after pembrolizumab.

From germline, CDR1 is MDHEN and CDR2 SYDVKM. Trimming removed 6 bases from V and 1 base from J; junction bases left unmatched: 20. The CDR3 runs 20 residues. The chain has TRBV28 and TRBJ2-3, with TRBD1 identical over 9 bases. The receptor was isolated from an adult with mismatch repair-deficient cancer. The source was peripheral blood, collected 4 weeks after starting pembrolizumab. This chain's CDR3 is CASSFDRGSEGLLGTDTQYF. The CDR3 coding sequence is TGTGCCAGCAGCTTCGACAGGGGGAGTGAGGGGTTATTGGGCACAGATACGCAGTATTTT. Variable domain in full (rest from reference TRBV28 and TRBJ2-3): DVKVTQSSRYLVKRTGEKVFLECVQDMDHENMFWYRQDPGLGLRLIYFSYDVKMKEKGDIPEGYSVSREKKERFSLILESASTNQTSMYLCASSFDRGSEGLLGTDTQYFGPGTRLTVL.